This TCR beta chain originates from a study of breast tumors, draining lymph nodes, adjacent tissues. General study findings and limits: Data only fit, rather than demonstrated, lymph node origin of most tumor T cells. Findings are consistent with lymph node origin and intratumoral expansion of most tumor T cells. Compared with basal-like, luminal-like tumors shared significantly more repertoire with nontumor tissue.

A word on this clonotype: Its specificity is unknown.

This CDR3 is built from 17 residues. The V gene's germline CDR1 is SGHRS and CDR2 YFSETQ. The ends lost 3 bases at V and 4 bases at J; junction bases unmatched: 11. MiXCR, run by TCRdb on the multiplex PCR reads, gives a single entry per CDR3 protein. Altogether about 60,000 distinct CDR3 sequences are present, 45% to 65% being singletons, with the ten largest covering 15% to 20%. The specimen sequenced was breast tumor tissue. This rearrangement joins TRBV5-1 to TRBJ2-1; 9 nucleotides match TRBD1. This TCR derives from a female donor with breast cancer. Some clones in this sample may be carry-over from other donors' samples. CDR3 coding DNA: TGCGCCAGCAGCTCAACCCCCGGGACAGGGTCGTACAATGAGCAGTTCTTC. It translates to CASSSTPGTGSYNEQFF. Supplemented by reference TRBV5-1 and TRBJ2-1, the full variable domain reads KAGVTQTPRYLIKTRGQQVTLSCSPISGHRSVSWYQQTPGQGLQFLFEYFSETQRNKGNFPGRFSGRQFSNSRSEMNVSTLELGDSALYLCASSSTPGTGSYNEQFFGPGTRLTVL.